This T cell receptor (beta chain) was retrieved from a study of blood T cells in healthy people across ages (dated by TCRdb to between 2015 and 2016). For the wider study: In model experiments, template switching captured roughly one uniquely barcoded TCR beta cDNA molecule for every two T cells. Two additional independent replicas of 1 million unique cDNA reads from the same blood draw were analyzed for two donors (one aged 18 to 30 and one aged 80 or older). To avoid experimental bias, donors of different ages were spread randomly across the sequencing lanes. To track age-related changes in TCR beta repertoire diversity, the study relied on deep sequencing normalized with unique cDNA molecular identifiers. Donors were grouped into four age groups: young (average 16 years), middle-aged (39), aged (around 56) and long-lived (roughly 80). Summary of the overall study and its limitations: Observed TCR beta diversity per million T cells fell roughly linearly with age, and a significant reduction was already apparent by age approximately 40. Conclusive comparison of naive and antigen-experienced compartments was prevented by the profiling of bulk unsorted PBMCs. Because donor CMV infection status was unknown, age-related changes in expanded clonotypes were potentially confounded. Compared with the aged group, the long-lived group had more naive CD4+ T cells, fewer expanded clones and increased TCR diversity, a pattern suggesting age selection. Estimates of total diversity based on one million sequenced T cells were considered lower bounds and underestimates. Observed TCR beta diversity correlated strongly with the percentage of naive T cells measured by flow cytometry.

The donors were under 40 Caucasian individuals from Russia, aged roughly 6 to 100 years, who were systemically healthy. Around 10 milliliters of peripheral blood were drawn from each donor into EDTA-treated Vacutainer tubes. Ficoll-Paque density-gradient centrifugation was used to isolate PBMCs, with at least 6 million obtained per sample. Total RNA, at least 6 micrograms per sample, was extracted from PBMCs with Trizol reagent. The percentages of naive CD45RAhigh/CD27high T cells were determined by flow cytometry on a PBMC aliquot from every donor. This clonotype came up many times. The clone's antigen remains unknown. One base away there is no much larger clone; base qualities are not given. From V the trimming removes 0 bases and from J it removes 5 bases, while the gene matches leave 11 bases of the junction unaccounted for. CDR1 LGHNA and CDR2 YSLEER are derived from the germline V gene. From the cysteine up to the phenylalanine, the CDR3 has a length of 18 residues. Just the 54-base CDR3 DNA is kept, in frame starting at base 1.

Libraries were made using 5' RACE. The listed sequencing device is Illumina HiSeq 2500. A second roughly 6 to 11 cycle PCR used a sample-barcoded 5' primer and a J-beta primer mix. A template-switch 5' adaptor carrying 12 random nucleotides introduced a unique molecular identifier onto each TCR beta cDNA molecule. Each sample yielded at least 3 million CDR3-containing paired-end reads. First-strand cDNA synthesis was performed from all RNA using the Mint cDNA synthesis kit, with priming by a TRBC-specific oligonucleotide. All cDNA was treated with uracil-DNA glycosylase and then went through a first 18-cycle PCR with the universal primers M1SS and BC2_uni_R. As for how the authors treated the data: Normalization of each sample was performed by random selection of 1 million high-quality reads, each carrying a distinct molecular identifier. Reads sharing molecular identifiers were discarded rather than binned into consensus sequences. MiTCR, run with a Q25 quality threshold and the strictest error-elimination algorithm, handled CDR3 identification, clonotype clustering and error correction. Lower-bound total TCR beta diversity was estimated with a nonparametric unseen species model using Euler transformation. The public sequencing data were trimmed at Q25 with fastp and processed into clonotypes with MiXCR by TCRdb, which kept only in-frame beta chains. Identical CDR3 protein sequences are pooled into one entry, listed with their most common genes and DNA. For this entry, the V and J calls and clone size follow TCRdb and not the study's own pipeline. This sample comprises around 900,000 distinct CDR3 sequences, 25% to 35% of them detected only once. The top ten clonotypes cover roughly a sixth of the sample.

The V gene is TRBV4-3 and the J gene is TRBJ2-5; 11 central nucleotides agree with TRBD2. Sequenced input: blood. This TCR derives from an elderly woman in good health. The DNA is as follows: TGCGCCAGCAGCCAAGACTCTTTAGCGGGGGGGCGAGGTGAGACCCAGTACTTC. This gives the protein CASSQDSLAGGRGETQYF.